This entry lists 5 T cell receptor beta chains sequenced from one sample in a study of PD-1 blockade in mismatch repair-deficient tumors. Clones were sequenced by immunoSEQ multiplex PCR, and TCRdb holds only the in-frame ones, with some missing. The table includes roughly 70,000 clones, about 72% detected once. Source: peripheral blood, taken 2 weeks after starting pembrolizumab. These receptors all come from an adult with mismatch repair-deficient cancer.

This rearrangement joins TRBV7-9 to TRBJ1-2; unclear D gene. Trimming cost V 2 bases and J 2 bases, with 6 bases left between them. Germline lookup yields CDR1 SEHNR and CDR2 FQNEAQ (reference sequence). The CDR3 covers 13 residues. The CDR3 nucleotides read TGTGCCAGCAGCTTAACAGAGAACTATGGCTACACCTTC. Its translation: CASSLTENYGYTF. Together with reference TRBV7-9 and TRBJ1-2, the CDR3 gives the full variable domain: DTGVSQNPRHKITKRGQNVTFRCDPISEHNRLYWYRQTLGQGPEFLTYFQNEAQLEKSRLLSDRFSAERPKGSFSTLEIQRTEQGDSAMYLCASSLTENYGYTFGSGTRLTVV.

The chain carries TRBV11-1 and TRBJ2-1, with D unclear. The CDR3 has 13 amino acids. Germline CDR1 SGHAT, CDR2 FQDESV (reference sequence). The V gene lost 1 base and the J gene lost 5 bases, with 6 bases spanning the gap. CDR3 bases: TGTGCCAGCAGCTTAGACAGAGACAATGAGCAGTTCTTC. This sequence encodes CASSLDRDNEQFF.

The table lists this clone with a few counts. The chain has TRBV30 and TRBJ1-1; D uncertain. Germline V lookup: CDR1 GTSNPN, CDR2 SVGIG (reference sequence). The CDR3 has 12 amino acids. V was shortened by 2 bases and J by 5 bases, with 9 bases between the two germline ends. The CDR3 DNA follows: TGTGCCTGGAGTCGTGCGAGGACTGAAGCTTTCTTT. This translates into CAWSRARTEAFF.

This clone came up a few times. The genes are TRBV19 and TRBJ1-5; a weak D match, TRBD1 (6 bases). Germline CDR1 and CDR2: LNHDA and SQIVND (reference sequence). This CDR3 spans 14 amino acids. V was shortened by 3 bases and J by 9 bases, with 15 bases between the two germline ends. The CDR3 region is CASSISGGLVPQHF. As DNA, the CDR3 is TGTGCCAGTAGTATTTCCGGGGGGCTGGTGCCCCAGCATTTT.

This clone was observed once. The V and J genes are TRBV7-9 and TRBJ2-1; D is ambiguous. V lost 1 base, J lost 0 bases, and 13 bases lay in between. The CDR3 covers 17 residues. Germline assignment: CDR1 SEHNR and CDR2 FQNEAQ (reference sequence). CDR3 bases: TGTGCCAGCAGCTTAGAAGGCGGTGAGAGCTCCTACAATGAGCAGTTCTTC. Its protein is CASSLEGGESSYNEQFF.